Detailed here is one T cell receptor beta chain. This clonotype has at least ten counts. The target of this receptor is not known. Per-base qualities were not stored, and no clone one base away is much larger. This record belongs to a study of T cells after yellow fever vaccination (dated by TCRdb to the late 2010s). For context, the study as a whole: The SMART-Seq v4 Ultra Low Input RNA kit was used to prepare libraries from fractions with low cell numbers. Blood samples were taken at several timepoints before and after primary and secondary immunization, and bulk PBMC replicates and cell subsets were isolated. To follow T-cell clones before and after primary and booster YFV17D yellow fever vaccination, bulk TCR alpha and beta repertoires were sequenced over time. The cohort comprised two healthy male donors, one aged 18 to 29 and one aged 30 to 39 years. The paper's findings and limits, for the study overall: Only a couple of donors were included in the study, so the extent to which the findings can be generalized is limited. Compared with the primary T-cell response, the secondary T-cell response was weaker but faster, peaking on day 5 rather than day 15. Most clones expanded after primary vaccination were re-detected after the booster (almost 98% of CD4 and approximately 85% of CD8), suggesting broad memory maintenance. FACS-sorted repertoires could contain abundant contaminating clonotypes from the bulk population, so computational filtering was required. A small share of clonotypes occurred in both CD4 and CD8 compartments, likely arising from convergent recombination.

Synthesis of TCR cDNA relied on 5'RACE template switching, a step that introduced a universal primer site along with unique molecular identifiers. Priming for cDNA synthesis came from both the TCR alpha and TCR beta constant segments. Libraries were amplified in two PCR steps, with sample barcodes and sequencing adapters added in the second step. Sequencing of libraries was done on Illumina HiSeq 2500 (2x100 bp) or NovaSeq (2x150 bp). The paper's processing steps were these. MIGEC was used to demultiplex reads and collapse the reads into UMI consensus sequences, and MiXCR was used for V(D)J alignment. Vaccine-responding clonotypes were defined with edgeR using replicate PBMC samples, requiring FDR below 0.01 and a log2 fold change above 5 up to day 15. Bulk clonotypes were assigned CD4 or CD8 identity according to which sequenced CD4 or CD8 repertoire held them at higher abundance. Starting from the raw public reads, TCRdb applied fastp trimming at Q25, assembled clones with MiXCR and retained in-frame beta chains. Each entry is one CDR3 protein sequence, shown with its most common DNA and genes. These V and J calls originate from TCRdb's pipeline instead of the authors' own analysis. Present in this sample are about 110,000 distinct CDR3 sequences, roughly 8.9% of which were seen just once. In total, the top ten clones hold about 25% of the sample.

The CDR3 sequence holds 15 residues, the cysteine and phenylalanine included. Only CDR3 DNA remains: 45 bases, in frame from the first base. The V end loses 4 bases and the J end loses 6 bases, and a stretch of 16 bases separates them. Per the germline V gene (reference sequence), LGHDT is the CDR1 and YNNKEL is the CDR2. In the paper's terms, the treatment or condition label means: live attenuated yellow fever vaccine strain. A standard Ficoll-Paque protocol was used to isolate PBMCs from peripheral blood. CD4 and CD8 T-cell fractions were isolated with Dynabeads CD4 and CD8 positive selection kits. RNA was extracted with TriZol from bulk PBMCs, CD4 and CD8 fractions, and dextramer-positive and dextramer-negative fractions.

The sequence was collected from a man aged 25 to 40 who received the YFV17D yellow fever vaccine. This material consisted of CD8+ T cells sorted from PBMCs, taken 45 days after the yellow fever booster vaccination. The chain uses TRBV3-1 and TRBJ2-1; the D gene assignment is ambiguous. The CDR3 amino acid sequence is: CASSRTPGLPNEQFF. The DNA is TGTGCCAGCAGCCGCACTCCGGGCCTCCCCAATGAGCAGTTCTTC.